This entry is about one T cell receptor (beta chain). Its antigen is not known. Antigen-specific CD4+ T cell clonotypes were called by their expansion after viral peptide-pool culture in ViraFEST. On day 10 of culture, CD4+ T cells were separated out. Vaccine administered to participants consisted of two doses of either BNT162b2 or mRNA-1273. This entry is derived from a study of vaccination effects on CD4 cells after COVID-19. At the level of the study: Post-vaccine specimens arrived a median 72 days past the second dose. Study results and limitations: Among infection- and vaccine-induced clones, marked clonal contraction occurred late after vaccination. No early post-infection timepoints were available in the study, which also included few convalescent patients.

Germline V CDR1 and CDR2: SNHLY, FYNNEI. The CDR3 totals 14 residues. Trimming removed 7 bases from V and 2 bases from J; junction bases left unmatched: 6. The method was immunoSEQ multiplex PCR; TCRdb's version includes in-frame clones alone and lacks a portion of them. Of over 60,000 clones listed, around 74% are singletons. The origin of this receptor is a human donor who received a COVID-19 vaccine. The sequences come from CD4+ T cells from PBMCs cultured with HCoV-229E spike peptides, collected after COVID-19 vaccination. V gene TRBV2 combines with J gene TRBJ1-1, with 8 positions matching TRBD1. CDR3: CASIGTGRNTEAFF. Written as DNA, the CDR3 is TGTGCCAGCATCGGGACAGGACGTAACACTGAAGCTTTCTTT.